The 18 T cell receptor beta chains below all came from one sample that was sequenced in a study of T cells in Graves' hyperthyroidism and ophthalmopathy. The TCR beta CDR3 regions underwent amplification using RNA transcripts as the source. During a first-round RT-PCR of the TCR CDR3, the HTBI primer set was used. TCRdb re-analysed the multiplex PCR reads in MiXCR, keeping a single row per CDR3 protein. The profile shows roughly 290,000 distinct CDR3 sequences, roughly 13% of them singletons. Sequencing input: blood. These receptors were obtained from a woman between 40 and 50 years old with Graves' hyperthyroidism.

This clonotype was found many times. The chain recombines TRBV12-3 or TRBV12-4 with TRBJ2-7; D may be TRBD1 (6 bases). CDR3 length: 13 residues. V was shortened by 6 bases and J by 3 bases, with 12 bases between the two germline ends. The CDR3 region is CASSDGGRYEQYF. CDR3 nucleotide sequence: TGTGCCAGCAGCGATGGGGGCCGCTACGAGCAGTACTTC.

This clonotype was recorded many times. The CDR3 loop reads CAWSRGPDQPQHF. The CDR3, as DNA: TGTGCCTGGAGTAGGGGGCCGGATCAGCCCCAGCATTTT. V gene TRBV30 combines with J gene TRBJ1-5, with 7 bases identical to TRBD1. V lost 2 bases, J lost 5 bases, and 3 bases stayed unmatched. This CDR3 is built from 13 residues. Germline V lookup: CDR1 GTSNPN, CDR2 SVGIG (reference sequence).

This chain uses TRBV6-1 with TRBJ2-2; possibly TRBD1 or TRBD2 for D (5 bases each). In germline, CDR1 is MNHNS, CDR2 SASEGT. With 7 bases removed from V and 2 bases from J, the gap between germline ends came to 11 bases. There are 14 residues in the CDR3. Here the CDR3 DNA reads TGTGCCAGCAACTCGTGGGACAACACCGGGGAGCTGTTTTTT. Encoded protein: CASNSWDNTGELFF.

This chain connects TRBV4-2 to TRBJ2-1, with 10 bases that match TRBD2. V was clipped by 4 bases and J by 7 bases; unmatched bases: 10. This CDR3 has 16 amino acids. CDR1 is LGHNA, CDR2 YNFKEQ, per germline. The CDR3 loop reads CASSRSLAGEGNEQFF. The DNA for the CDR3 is TGTGCCAGCAGCCGAAGTCTAGCGGGAGAAGGAAATGAGCAGTTCTTC.

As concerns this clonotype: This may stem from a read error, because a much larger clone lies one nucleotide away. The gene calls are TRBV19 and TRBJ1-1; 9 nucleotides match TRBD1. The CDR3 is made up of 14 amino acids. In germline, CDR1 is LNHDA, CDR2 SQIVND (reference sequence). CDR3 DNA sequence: TGTGCCAGTAGTGAACAGGGGGCGGGCACTGAAGCTCTCTTT. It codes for CASSEQGAGTEALF.

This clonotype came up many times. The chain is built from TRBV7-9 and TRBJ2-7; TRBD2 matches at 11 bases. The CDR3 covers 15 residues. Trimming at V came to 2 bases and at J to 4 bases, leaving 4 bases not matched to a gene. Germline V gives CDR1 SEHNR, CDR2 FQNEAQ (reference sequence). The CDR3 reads CASSLTLAGAYEQYF. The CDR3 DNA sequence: TGTGCCAGCAGCTTAACACTAGCGGGAGCTTACGAGCAGTACTTC.

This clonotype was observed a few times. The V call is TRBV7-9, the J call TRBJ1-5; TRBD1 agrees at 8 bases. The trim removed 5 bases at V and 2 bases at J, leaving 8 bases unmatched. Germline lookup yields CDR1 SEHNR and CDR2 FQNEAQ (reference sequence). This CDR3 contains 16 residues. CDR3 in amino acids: CASSPQGAAGNQPQHF. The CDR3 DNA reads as TGTGCCAGCAGCCCGCAGGGGGCGGCGGGCAATCAGCCCCAGCATTTT.

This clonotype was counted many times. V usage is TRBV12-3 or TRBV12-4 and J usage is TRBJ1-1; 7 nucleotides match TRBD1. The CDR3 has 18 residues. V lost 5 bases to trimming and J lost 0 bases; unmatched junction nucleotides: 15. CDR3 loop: CASSLYRAAGTVNTEAFF. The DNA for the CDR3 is TGTGCCAGCAGTCTCTATCGAGCCGCCGGGACAGTGAACACTGAAGCTTTCTTT.

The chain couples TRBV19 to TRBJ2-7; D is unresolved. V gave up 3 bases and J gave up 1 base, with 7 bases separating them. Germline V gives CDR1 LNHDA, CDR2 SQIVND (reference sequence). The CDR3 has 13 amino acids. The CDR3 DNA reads TGTGCCAGTAGTATTCGGCGGTCCTACGAGCAGTACTTC. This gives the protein CASSIRRSYEQYF. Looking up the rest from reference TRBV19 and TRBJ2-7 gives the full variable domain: DGGITQSPKYLFRKEGQNVTLSCEQNLNHDAMYWYRQDPGQGLRLIYYSQIVNDFQKGDIAEGYSVSREKKESFPLTVTSAQKNPTAFYLCASSIRRSYEQYFGPGTRLTVT.

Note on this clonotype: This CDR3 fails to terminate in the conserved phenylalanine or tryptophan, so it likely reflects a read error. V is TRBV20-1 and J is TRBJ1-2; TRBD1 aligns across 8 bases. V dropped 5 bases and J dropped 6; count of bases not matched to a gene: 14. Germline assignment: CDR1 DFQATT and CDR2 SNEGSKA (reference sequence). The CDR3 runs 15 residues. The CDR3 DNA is TGCAGTGCTTCCAGTCAGGGGGCGCTTTGGGATGGCTACACCCTC. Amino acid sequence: CSASSQGALWDGYTL.

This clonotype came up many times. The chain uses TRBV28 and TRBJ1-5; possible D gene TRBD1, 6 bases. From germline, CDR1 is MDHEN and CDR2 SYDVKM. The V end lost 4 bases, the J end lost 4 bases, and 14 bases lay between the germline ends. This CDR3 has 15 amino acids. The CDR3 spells CASSSRQAGNQPQHF. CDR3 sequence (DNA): TGTGCCAGCAGTTCCCGACAGGCTGGAAATCAGCCCCAGCATTTT.

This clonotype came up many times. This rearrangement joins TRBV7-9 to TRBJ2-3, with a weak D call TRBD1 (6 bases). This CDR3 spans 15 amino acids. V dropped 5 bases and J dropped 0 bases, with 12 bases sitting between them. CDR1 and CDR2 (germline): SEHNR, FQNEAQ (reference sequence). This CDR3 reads CASSLSRGSTDTQYF. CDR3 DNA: TGTGCCAGCAGCCTTTCTAGGGGGAGCACAGATACGCAGTATTTT.

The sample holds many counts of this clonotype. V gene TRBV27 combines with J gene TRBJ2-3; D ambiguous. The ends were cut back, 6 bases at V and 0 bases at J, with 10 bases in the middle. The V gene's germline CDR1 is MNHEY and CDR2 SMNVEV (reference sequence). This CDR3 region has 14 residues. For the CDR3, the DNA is TGTGCCAGCAGGCACCTTCAGAGCACAGATACGCAGTATTTT. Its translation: CASRHLQSTDTQYF.

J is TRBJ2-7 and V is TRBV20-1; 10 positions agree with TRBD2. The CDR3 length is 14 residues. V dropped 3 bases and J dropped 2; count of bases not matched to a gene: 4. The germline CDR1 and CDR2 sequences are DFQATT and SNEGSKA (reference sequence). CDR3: CSASPAGGPYEQYF. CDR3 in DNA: TGCAGTGCTAGTCCAGCGGGAGGGCCCTACGAGCAGTACTTC.

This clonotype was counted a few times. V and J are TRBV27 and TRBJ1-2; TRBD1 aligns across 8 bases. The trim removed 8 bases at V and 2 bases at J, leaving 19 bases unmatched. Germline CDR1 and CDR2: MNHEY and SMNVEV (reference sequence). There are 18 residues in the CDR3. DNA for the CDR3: TGTGCCAGCCGTACTTGGCCCCCTTGGAGGACAGGGAACTATGGCTACACCTTC. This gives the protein CASRTWPPWRTGNYGYTF.

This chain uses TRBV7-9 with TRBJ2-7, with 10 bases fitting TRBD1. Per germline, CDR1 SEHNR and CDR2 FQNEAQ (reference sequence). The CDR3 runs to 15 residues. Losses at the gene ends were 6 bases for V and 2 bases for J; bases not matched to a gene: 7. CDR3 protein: CASRSGTGEAYEQYF. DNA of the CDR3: TGTGCCAGCAGGTCCGGGACAGGGGAGGCCTACGAGCAGTACTTC.

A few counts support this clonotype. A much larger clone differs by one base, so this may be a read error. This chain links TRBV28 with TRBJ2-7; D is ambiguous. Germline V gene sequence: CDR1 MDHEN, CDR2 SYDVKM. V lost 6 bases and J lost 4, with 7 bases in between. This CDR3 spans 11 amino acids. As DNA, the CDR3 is TGTGCCAGCAGGTTACAATACGAGCAGTACTTC. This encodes CASRLQYEQYF.

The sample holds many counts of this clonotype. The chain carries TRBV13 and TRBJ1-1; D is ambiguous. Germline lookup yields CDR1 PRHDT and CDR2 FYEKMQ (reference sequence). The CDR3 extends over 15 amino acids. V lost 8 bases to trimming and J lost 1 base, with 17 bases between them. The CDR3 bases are TGTGCCAGCCACTTGTGGGCCGAAGAGAACACTGAAGCTTTCTTT. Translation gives CASHLWAEENTEAFF. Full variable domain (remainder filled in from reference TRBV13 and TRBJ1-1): AAGVIQSPRHLIKEKRETATLKCYPIPRHDTVYWYQQGPGQDPQFLISFYEKMQSDKGSIPDRFSAQQFSDYHSELNMSSLELGDSALYFCASHLWAEENTEAFFGQGTRLTVV.